These T cell receptor beta chains were read from a single sample in a study of T cell repertoires in cytomegalovirus infection. A single record per CDR3 protein comes from TCRdb applying MiXCR to the reads. The data contain under 300,000 distinct CDR3 sequences, around 12% of them seen just once; the ten biggest clones take up 1.5% to 2%. Sequences were obtained from PBMCs. The receptors come from a human donor in good health (CMV status not recorded). Some clones in this sample may be carry-over from other donors' samples. CDR3s include the opening cysteine and the closing phenylalanine or tryptophan. D genes are given only for firm matches. Only part of the rows carry a size: once, few, many, or a class if the clone is expanded.

DNA,CDR3,length,J,size,V,D
TGTGCCAGTAGTATTTCTGGGGAAAGCGGGAGTAGGGATGAGCAGTTCTTC,CASSISGESGSRDEQFF,17,TRBJ2-1,many,TRBV19,TRBD2
TGCAGTGCTCTCCTGCTAGCGGAAGAGACCCAGTACTTC,CSALLLAEETQYF,13,TRBJ2-5,.,TRBV20-1,TRBD2
TGTGCTAGTGGTTTCGCGGGGGCCGGAAACACCATATATTTT,CASGFAGAGNTIYF,14,TRBJ1-3,few,TRBV12-5,.
TGCAGCGCATCACCCGGGTCGGGGAAAGCTAACTATGGCTACACCTTC,CSASPGSGKANYGYTF,16,TRBJ1-2,few,TRBV29-1,.
TGTGCCAGCAGCTTAGGTACAGGGCTCCAAGAGACCCAGTACTTC,CASSLGTGLQETQYF,15,TRBJ2-5,many,TRBV11-2,.
TGTGCCAGCAGCCCCACGTGGGGGGATAACGAGCAGTACTTC,CASSPTWGDNEQYF,14,TRBJ2-7,many,TRBV6-1,.
TGTGCCAGCAAGAAACCGGACAGAGTGTATGGCTACACCTTC,CASKKPDRVYGYTF,14,TRBJ1-2,.,TRBV28,.
TGTGCCAGCAGCGAGGGACAGGGGGATGAGCAGTTCTTC,CASSEGQGDEQFF,13,TRBJ2-1,.,TRBV11-3,TRBD1
TGTGCCAGCAGCTTAGCGGTACGAAGGGAGCAGTACTTC,CASSLAVRREQYF,13,TRBJ2-7,few,TRBV7-2,.
TGCAGCGTCGGTACAGGGTCCCCCCACGAGCAGTACTTC,CSVGTGSPHEQYF,13,TRBJ2-7,.,TRBV29-1,.
TGTGCCAGCAGCCCGGAGTACGCTTACGAGCAGTACTTC,CASSPEYAYEQYF,13,TRBJ2-7,many,TRBV7-9,.
TGTGCCAGCAGCCCATTAGCGGGTACAGGGCGAAAGACCCAGTACTTC,CASSPLAGTGRKTQYF,16,TRBJ2-5,many,TRBV5-4,.
TGTGCCAGCTCCGGGGATTCTAGCACAGATACGCAGTATTTT,CASSGDSSTDTQYF,14,TRBJ2-3,.,TRBV2,.
TGCAGCGTTGAAAAACGAAGCATACCCACAGATACGCAGTATTTT,CSVEKRSIPTDTQYF,15,TRBJ2-3,.,TRBV29-1,.
TGTGCCAGCAGCCTGGGGACTGCCCGAGCCGGGGAGCTGTTTTTT,CASSLGTARAGELFF,15,TRBJ2-2,many,TRBV7-8,.
TGTGCCAGCAGCCGGACAGTTAGCAATCAGCCCCAGCATTTT,CASSRTVSNQPQHF,14,TRBJ1-5,many,TRBV5-6,.
TGTGCCAGCAGTGTCATCACAGGGTTTGGGGGGGACTATGGCTACACCTTC,CASSVITGFGGDYGYTF,17,TRBJ1-2,.,TRBV2,.
TGTGCCAGCAGCTGGACAGGGGGAGAGGACGAGCAGTACTTC,CASSWTGGEDEQYF,14,TRBJ2-7,many,TRBV2,TRBD1
TGTGCCAGCAGCGTAGAAGATGAGCAGTTCTTC,CASSVEDEQFF,11,TRBJ2-1,few,TRBV9,.
TGCAGTGCTATGACAGGGCAGTCCAACGAGCAGTACTTC,CSAMTGQSNEQYF,13,TRBJ2-7,.,TRBV20-1,TRBD1
TGTGCCAGCAGCTTAGTAGCGGGGGAAACCTACGAGCAGTACTTC,CASSLVAGETYEQYF,15,TRBJ2-7,many,TRBV7-3,TRBD2
TGCAGCGGAGGTATGAACACTGAAGCTTTCTTT,CSGGMNTEAFF,11,TRBJ1-1,few,TRBV29-1,.
TGTGCCAGCAGTATACGGGGCGTGTCCTACGAGCAGTACTTC,CASSIRGVSYEQYF,14,TRBJ2-7,.,TRBV6-1,.
TGTGCCAGCAGACCGGGGACGGCCAATCAGCCCCAGCATTTT,CASRPGTANQPQHF,14,TRBJ1-5,many,TRBV12-3/TRBV12-4,.
TGCAGTGCTCAGGGCTTCTCTGGAAACACCATATATTTT,CSAQGFSGNTIYF,13,TRBJ1-3,many,TRBV20-1,.
TGTGCCAGCAGCTTGGGACTAGCGTCGGAGACCCAGTACTTC,CASSLGLASETQYF,14,TRBJ2-5,many,TRBV11-3,TRBD2
TGTGCCAGCAGCTTCGCAGGGAACACTGAAGCTTTCTTT,CASSFAGNTEAFF,13,TRBJ1-1,many,TRBV7-2,.
TGTGCCAGCAGTTTGGGCAGGTCCCCCTTCAGCTCCTACAATGAGCAGTTCTTC,CASSLGRSPFSSYNEQFF,18,TRBJ2-1,many,TRBV6-2/TRBV6-3,.
TGTGCCAGCAGCAAAGGGAGGGGCACTGAAGCTTTCTTT,CASSKGRGTEAFF,13,TRBJ1-1,few,TRBV6-5,.
TGTGCCAGCAGTCCGGGGACCCTAAGGGCTGAAGCTTTCTTT,CASSPGTLRAEAFF,14,TRBJ1-1,.,TRBV12-3/TRBV12-4,.
TGTGCCAGCGGAGGGCAGGCGTACCAAGAGACCCAGTACTTC,CASGGQAYQETQYF,14,TRBJ2-5,many,TRBV7-2,.
TGTGCCATCAGTTGGGACAGCAATCAGCCCCAGCATTTT,CAISWDSNQPQHF,13,TRBJ1-5,many,TRBV10-3,.
TGTGCCAGCAGTCACCAGGGAGTCTATGGCTACACCTTC,CASSHQGVYGYTF,13,TRBJ1-2,many,TRBV28,.
TGTGCCAGCAGCTTAGACGACCGGGGGACTTATGGCTACACCTTC,CASSLDDRGTYGYTF,15,TRBJ1-2,.,TRBV7-9,.
TGTGCCAGCAGCTTACGGTCTGGCTACACCTTC,CASSLRSGYTF,11,TRBJ1-2,many,TRBV7-9,.